Included here is one T cell receptor beta chain sequence, with context. Its specific antigen is unknown. No base quality values were provided; no much bigger clone lies one nucleotide off. Mixed lymphocyte reaction cells were cocultured at 37°C for 5 to 6 days. Responder PBMCs were labelled with CFSE and stimulator PBMCs were labelled with Violet Dye, after which the responder and stimulator PBMCs were mixed at a 1:1 ratio. TCRbeta CDR3 sequencing was performed on sorted unstimulated T cells and on proliferating T cells recovered from mixed lymphocyte reactions. Fresh whole blood from around 11 HLA-typed healthy donors was used to isolate PBMCs. After the mixed lymphocyte reaction, proliferating CFSE-low responder T cells were FACS-sorted for TCR sequencing. The record originates from a study of siplizumab effects on memory and regulatory T cells (dated 2019 in TCRdb). Regarding the study in general: Across roughly 8 responder-stimulator pairs, mixed lymphocyte reactions were run in pairs, about 1 with siplizumab at 0.9 to 1 ug/mL and about 1 without drug. The effect of the anti-CD2 antibody siplizumab on alloreactive T-cell subsets was examined in allogeneic mixed lymphocyte reactions constructed from human PBMCs. What the authors observed across the whole study: Unstimulated naive T cells appeared more diverse than memory T cells, and naive cells seemed to contribute substantially to the alloresponse. Whether proliferating Tregs from siplizumab cultures were suppressive was not functionally confirmed. The cumulative frequency of alloreactive sequences traceable to unstimulated CD4+ memory T cells was significantly reduced by siplizumab. Because sequences at frequencies below about 10^-5 were poorly captured, only a minor fraction of alloreactive clones could be mapped back to unstimulated subsets. Of the alloreactive CD4+ clones that could be mapped, the Treg-derived share averaged about 63% with siplizumab compared with about 25% in control reactions. For roughly 80-96% of proliferating CD4+ or CD8+ clones, no naive or memory phenotype could be assigned.

The library came from the immunoSEQ multiplex PCR assay. Roughly 10^5 TCR templates per sample were assayed on the deep sequencing platform. Genomic DNA extracted from sorted T cells was the material used for TCRbeta CDR3 sequencing. The source study handled its data this way. The R programming language was used for clonal analysis of the TCRbeta CDR3 data. Comparing unstimulated samples against CFSE-low samples taken after the reaction was how alloreactive CD4+ and CD8+ clones were defined. Alloreactive CD4+ clones were assigned to regulatory or non-regulatory origin by matching sequences to sorted unstimulated Treg and non-Treg repertoires. Sourced from immuneACCESS, this table was stored by TCRdb with only in-frame sequences that have V and J called. A share of the clones is absent; for the studies checked, an unresolved V gene accounts for under half, and the remainder has no known explanation. Clone size and V and J calls were adopted from that table, with D and trimming inferred from the DNA. Recorded for this sample are around 3,300 clones; about 54% of them occurred a single time. The ten most abundant clones make up 40% to 50% of the sample.

This TCR derives from a human donor in good health; the cells came from an allogeneic mixed lymphocyte reaction. Some clones in this sample may be carry-over from other donors' samples. Sequences were obtained from CFSE-low (dividing) CD8+ T cells sorted from an allogeneic mixed lymphocyte reaction.

The sequence in DNA is TGTGCCAGCAGCATCTCCCGACTAGTTCCCCAAGAGACCCAGTACTTC. This gives the protein CASSISRLVPQETQYF. Here the chain combines TRBV28 and TRBJ2-5; a weak D assignment points to TRBD2 (6 bases agree). V was cut back by 6 bases and J by 1 base, leaving a gap of 18 bases between them. CDR1 is given as MDHEN and CDR2 as SYDVKM, both from the germline V gene. The cysteine opens and the phenylalanine closes a CDR3 of 16 amino acids. Of all the DNA, just the CDR3 is kept, 48 bases in frame from base 1.